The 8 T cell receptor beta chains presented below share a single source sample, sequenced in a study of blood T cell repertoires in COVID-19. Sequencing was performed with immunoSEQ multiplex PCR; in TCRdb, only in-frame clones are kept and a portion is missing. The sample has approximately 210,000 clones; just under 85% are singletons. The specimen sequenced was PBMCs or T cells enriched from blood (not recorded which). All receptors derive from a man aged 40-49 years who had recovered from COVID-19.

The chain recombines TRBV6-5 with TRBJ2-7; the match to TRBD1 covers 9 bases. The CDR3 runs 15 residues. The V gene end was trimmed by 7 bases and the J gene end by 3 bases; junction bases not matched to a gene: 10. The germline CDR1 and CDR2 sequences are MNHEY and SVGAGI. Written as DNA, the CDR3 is TGTGCCAGCAAGCTAGGACAGGGGTTAGGCTACGAGCAGTACTTC. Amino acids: CASKLGQGLGYEQYF.

CDR3 sequence reads: CASSGGTGMNQPQHF. CDR3 sequence (DNA): TGTGCCAGCAGCGGGGGGACAGGGATGAATCAGCCCCAGCATTTT. The J gene is TRBJ1-5, the V gene TRBV28, with 9 bases fitting TRBD1. CDR3 size: 15 residues. Germline V gene lookup returns CDR1 MDHEN and CDR2 SYDVKM. Trimming cost V 6 bases and J 4 bases; bases outside gene matches: 7.

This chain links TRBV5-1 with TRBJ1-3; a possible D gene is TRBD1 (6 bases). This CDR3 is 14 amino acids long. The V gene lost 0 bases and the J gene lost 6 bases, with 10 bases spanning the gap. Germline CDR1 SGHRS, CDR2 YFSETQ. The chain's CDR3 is CASSLDRAENTIYF. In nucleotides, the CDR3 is TGCGCCAGCAGCTTGGACAGGGCAGAAAACACCATATATTTT.

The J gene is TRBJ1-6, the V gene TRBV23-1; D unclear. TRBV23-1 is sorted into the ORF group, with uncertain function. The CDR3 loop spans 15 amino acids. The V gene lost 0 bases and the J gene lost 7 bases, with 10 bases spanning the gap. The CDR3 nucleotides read TGCGCCAGCAGTCAATCGAATGGCTTCAATTCACCCCTCCACTTT. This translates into CASSQSNGFNSPLHF.

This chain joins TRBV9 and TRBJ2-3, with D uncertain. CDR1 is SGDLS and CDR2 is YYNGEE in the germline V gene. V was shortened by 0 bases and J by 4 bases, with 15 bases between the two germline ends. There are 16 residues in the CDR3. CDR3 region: CASSVEPGLVPDTQYF. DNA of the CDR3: TGTGCCAGCAGCGTAGAGCCAGGTTTAGTTCCAGATACGCAGTATTTT.

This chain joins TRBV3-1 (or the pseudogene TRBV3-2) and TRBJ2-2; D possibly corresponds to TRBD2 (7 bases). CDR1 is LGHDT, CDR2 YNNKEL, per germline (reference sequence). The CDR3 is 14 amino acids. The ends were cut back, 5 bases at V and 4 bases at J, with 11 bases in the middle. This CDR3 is CASSIRGGTGELFF. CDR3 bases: TGTGCCAGCAGCATAAGGGGGGGCACCGGGGAGCTGTTTTTT.

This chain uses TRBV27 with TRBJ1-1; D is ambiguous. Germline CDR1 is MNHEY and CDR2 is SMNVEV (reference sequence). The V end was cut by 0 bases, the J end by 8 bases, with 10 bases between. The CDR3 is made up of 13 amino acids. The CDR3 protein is CASSLSATNEAFF. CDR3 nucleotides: TGTGCCAGCAGTTTATCGGCGACTAACGAAGCTTTCTTT.

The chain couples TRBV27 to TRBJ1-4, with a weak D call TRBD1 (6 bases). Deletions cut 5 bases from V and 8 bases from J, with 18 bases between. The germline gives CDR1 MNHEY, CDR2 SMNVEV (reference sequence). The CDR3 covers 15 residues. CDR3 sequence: CASSIDGQPREKLFF. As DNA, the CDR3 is TGTGCCAGCAGTATAGATGGACAGCCGAGGGAAAAACTGTTTTTT.